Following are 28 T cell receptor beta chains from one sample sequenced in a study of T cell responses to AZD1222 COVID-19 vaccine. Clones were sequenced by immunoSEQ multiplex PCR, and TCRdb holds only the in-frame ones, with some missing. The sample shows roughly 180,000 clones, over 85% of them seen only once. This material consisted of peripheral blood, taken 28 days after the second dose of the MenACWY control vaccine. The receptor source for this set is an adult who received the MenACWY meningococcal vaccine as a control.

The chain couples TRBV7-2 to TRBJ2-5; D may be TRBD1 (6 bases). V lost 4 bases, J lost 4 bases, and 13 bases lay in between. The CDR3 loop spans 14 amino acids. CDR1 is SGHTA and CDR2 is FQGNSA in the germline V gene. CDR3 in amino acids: CASSSQGYVETQYF. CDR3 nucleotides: TGTGCCAGCAGCTCACAGGGATACGTAGAGACCCAGTACTTC.

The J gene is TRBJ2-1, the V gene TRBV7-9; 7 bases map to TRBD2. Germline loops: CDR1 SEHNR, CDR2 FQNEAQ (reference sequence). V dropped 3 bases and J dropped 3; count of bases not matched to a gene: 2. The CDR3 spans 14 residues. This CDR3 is CASSFPGGYNEQFF. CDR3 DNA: TGTGCCAGCAGCTTTCCGGGGGGCTACAATGAGCAGTTCTTC.

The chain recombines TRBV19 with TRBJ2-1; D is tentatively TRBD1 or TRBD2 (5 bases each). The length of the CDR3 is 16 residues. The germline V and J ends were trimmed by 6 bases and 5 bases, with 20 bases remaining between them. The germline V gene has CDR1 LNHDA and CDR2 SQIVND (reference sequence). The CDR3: CASSRNRDPENNEQFF. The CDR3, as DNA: TGTGCCAGTAGCCGTAACCGGGACCCCGAAAACAATGAGCAGTTCTTC.

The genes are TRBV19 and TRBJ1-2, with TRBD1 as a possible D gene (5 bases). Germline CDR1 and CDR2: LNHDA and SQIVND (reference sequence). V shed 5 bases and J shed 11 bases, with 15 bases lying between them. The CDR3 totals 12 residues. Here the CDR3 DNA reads TGTGCCAGTAGTCAGGCAGGGACGAGATACACCTTC. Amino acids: CASSQAGTRYTF.

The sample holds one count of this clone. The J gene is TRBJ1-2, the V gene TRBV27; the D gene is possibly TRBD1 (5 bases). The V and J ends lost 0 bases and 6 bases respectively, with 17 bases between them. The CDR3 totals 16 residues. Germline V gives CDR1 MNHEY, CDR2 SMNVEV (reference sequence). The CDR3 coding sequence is TGTGCCAGCAGTTTATCGGGGGGATGGGGAGGGAATGGCTACACCTTC. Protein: CASSLSGGWGGNGYTF.

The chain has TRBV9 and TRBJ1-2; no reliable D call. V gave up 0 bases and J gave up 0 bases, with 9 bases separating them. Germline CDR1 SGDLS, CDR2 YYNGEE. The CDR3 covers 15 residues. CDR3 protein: CASSVATSANYGYTF. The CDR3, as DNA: TGTGCCAGCAGCGTAGCTACCTCAGCTAACTATGGCTACACCTTC.

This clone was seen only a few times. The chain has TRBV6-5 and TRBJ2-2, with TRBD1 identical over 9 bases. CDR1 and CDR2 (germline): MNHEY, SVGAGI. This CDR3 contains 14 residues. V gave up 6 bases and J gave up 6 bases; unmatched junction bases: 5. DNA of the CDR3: TGTGCCAGCAGGAGGACAGGGGTCGCCGGGGAGCTGTTTTTT. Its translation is CASRRTGVAGELFF.

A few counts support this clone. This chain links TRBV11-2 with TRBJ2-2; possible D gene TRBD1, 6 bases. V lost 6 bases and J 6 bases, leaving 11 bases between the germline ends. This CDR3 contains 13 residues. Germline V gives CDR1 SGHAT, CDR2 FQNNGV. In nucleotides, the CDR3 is TGTGCCAGCAGGCTACAGGGACCCGGGGAGCTGTTTTTT. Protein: CASRLQGPGELFF.

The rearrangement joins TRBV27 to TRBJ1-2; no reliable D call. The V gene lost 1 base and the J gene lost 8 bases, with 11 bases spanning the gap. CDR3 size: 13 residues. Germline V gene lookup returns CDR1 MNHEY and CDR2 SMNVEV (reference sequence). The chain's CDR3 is CASSLWEPVGYTF. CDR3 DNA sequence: TGTGCCAGCAGTTTATGGGAGCCAGTAGGCTACACCTTC.

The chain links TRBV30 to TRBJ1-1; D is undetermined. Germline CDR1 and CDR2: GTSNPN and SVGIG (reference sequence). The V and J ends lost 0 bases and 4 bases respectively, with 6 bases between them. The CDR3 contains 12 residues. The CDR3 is CAWSVDGTEAFF. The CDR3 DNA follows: TGTGCCTGGAGTGTTGACGGCACTGAAGCTTTCTTT.

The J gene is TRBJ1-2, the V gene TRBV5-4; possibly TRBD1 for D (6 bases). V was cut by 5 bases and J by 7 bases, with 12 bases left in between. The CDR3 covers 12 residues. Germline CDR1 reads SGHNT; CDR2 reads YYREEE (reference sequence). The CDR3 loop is CASSWEQGGYTF. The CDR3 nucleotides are TGTGCCAGCAGTTGGGAACAGGGTGGCTACACCTTC.

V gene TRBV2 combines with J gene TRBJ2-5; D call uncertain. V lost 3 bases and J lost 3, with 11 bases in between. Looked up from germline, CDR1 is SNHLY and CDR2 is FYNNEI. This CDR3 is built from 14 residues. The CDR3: CASSDAPPKETQYF. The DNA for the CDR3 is TGTGCCAGCAGTGACGCGCCCCCGAAAGAGACCCAGTACTTC.

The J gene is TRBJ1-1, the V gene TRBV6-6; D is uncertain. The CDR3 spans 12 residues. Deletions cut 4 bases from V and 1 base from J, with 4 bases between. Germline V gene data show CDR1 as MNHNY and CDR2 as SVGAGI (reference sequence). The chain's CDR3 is CASSSGNTEAFF. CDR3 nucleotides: TGTGCCAGCAGTTCCGGGAACACTGAAGCTTTCTTT.

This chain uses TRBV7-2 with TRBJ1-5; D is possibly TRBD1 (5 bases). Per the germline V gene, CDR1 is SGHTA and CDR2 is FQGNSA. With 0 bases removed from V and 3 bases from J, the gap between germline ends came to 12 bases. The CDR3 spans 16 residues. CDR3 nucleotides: TGTGCCAGCAGCTTAGCTTCGGGGGTATACAATCAGCCCCAGCATTTT. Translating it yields CASSLASGVYNQPQHF.

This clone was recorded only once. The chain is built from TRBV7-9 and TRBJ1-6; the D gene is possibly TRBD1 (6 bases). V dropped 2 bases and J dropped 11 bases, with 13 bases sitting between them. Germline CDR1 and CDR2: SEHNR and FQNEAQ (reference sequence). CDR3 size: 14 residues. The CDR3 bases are TGTGCCAGCAGCTTAAATCAGGGGCGGCCACCCCTCCACTTT. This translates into CASSLNQGRPPLHF.

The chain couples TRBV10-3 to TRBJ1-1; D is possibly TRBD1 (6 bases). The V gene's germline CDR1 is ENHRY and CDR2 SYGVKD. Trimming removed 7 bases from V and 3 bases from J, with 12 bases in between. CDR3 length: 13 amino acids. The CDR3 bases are TGTGCCATCACCAAACAGGGTTACACTGAAGCTTTCTTT. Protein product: CAITKQGYTEAFF.

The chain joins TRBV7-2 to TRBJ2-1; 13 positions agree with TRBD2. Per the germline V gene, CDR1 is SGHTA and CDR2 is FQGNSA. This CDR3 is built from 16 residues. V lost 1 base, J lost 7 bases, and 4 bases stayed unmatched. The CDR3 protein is CASSLELAGGINEQFF. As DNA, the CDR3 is TGTGCCAGCAGCTTAGAACTAGCGGGGGGGATTAATGAGCAGTTCTTC.

Written as DNA, the CDR3 is TGTGCCAGCAGCCCCGGAGGCCGGAACACTGAAGCTTTCTTT. Translated, it gives CASSPGGRNTEAFF. V gene TRBV3-1 (or the pseudogene TRBV3-2) combines with J gene TRBJ1-1; D remains ambiguous. The V gene's germline CDR1 is LGHDT and CDR2 YNNKEL (reference sequence). V gave up 4 bases and J gave up 1 base, with 10 bases separating them. The CDR3 totals 14 residues.

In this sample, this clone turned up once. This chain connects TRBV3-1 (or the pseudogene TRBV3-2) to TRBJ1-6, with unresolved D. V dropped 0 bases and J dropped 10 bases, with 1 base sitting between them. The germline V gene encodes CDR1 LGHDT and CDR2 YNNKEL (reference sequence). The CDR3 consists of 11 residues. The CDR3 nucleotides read TGTGCCAGCAGCCAAGAATCACCCCTCCACTTT. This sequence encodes CASSQESPLHF.

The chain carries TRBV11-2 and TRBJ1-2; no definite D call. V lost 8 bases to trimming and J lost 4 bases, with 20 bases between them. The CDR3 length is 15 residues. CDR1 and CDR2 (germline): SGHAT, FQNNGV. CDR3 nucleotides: TGTGCCAGCGGTCGTGGCCCCGGGGATAGCTATGGCTACACCTTC. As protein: CASGRGPGDSYGYTF. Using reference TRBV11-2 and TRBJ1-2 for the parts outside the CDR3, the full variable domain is EAGVAQSPRYKIIEKRQSVAFWCNPISGHATLYWYQQILGQGPKLLIQFQNNGVVDDSQLPKDRFSAERLKGVDSTLKIQPAKLEDSAVYLCASGRGPGDSYGYTFGSGTRLTVV.

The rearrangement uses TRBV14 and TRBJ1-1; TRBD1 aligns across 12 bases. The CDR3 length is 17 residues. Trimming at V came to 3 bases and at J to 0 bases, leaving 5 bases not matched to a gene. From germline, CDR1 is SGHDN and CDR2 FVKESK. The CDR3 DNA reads TGTGCCAGCAGCCAGGGACAGGGGGCTCTCATGAACACTGAAGCTTTCTTT. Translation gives CASSQGQGALMNTEAFF.

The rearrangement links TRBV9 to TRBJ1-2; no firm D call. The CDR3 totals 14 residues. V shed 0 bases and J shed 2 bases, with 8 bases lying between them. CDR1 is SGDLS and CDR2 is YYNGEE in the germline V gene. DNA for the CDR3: TGTGCCAGCAGCGTAGATGAGATCAACTATGGCTACACCTTC. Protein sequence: CASSVDEINYGYTF.

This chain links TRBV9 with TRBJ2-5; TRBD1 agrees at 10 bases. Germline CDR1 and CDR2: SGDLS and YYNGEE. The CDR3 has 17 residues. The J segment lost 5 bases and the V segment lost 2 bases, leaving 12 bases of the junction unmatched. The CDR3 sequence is CASSVTGGTGFGETQYF. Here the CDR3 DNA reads TGTGCCAGCAGCGTGACAGGGGGCACAGGGTTTGGGGAGACCCAGTACTTC.

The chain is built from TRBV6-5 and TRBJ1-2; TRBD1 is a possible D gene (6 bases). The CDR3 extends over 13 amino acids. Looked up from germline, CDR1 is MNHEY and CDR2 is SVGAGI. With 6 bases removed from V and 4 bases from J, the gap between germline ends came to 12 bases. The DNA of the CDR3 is TGTGCCAGCAGCTTGGACAGTGGCTATGGCTACACCTTC. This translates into CASSLDSGYGYTF.

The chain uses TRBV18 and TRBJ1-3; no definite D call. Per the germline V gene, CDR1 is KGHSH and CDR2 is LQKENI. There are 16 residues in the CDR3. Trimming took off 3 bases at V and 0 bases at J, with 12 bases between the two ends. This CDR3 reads CASSPKGNNSGNTIYF. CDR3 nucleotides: TGTGCCAGCTCACCGAAGGGTAATAACTCTGGAAACACCATATATTTT.

In DNA, the CDR3 is TGCGCCAGCAGCAACGGGACAGGGGGTTGGTCACCCCTCCACTTT. Residues: CASSNGTGGWSPLHF. V gene TRBV5-1 combines with J gene TRBJ1-6; 11 bases match TRBD1. V shed 4 bases and J 10 bases; nucleotides not matched to a gene: 7. This CDR3 has 15 residues. Germline loops: CDR1 SGHRS, CDR2 YFSETQ.

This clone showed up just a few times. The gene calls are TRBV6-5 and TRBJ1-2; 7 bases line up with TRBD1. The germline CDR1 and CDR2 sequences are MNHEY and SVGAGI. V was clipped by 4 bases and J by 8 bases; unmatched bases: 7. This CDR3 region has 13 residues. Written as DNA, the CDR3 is TGTGCCAGCAGTTTGACAGGGCTAGGCGGCTACACCTTC. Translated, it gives CASSLTGLGGYTF.

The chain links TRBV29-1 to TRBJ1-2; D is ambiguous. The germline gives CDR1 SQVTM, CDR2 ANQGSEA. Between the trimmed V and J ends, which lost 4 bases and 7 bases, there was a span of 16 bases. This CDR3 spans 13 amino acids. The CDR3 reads CSVASLSGIGYTF. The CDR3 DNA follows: TGCAGCGTTGCTTCCCTTAGCGGAATTGGCTACACCTTC.